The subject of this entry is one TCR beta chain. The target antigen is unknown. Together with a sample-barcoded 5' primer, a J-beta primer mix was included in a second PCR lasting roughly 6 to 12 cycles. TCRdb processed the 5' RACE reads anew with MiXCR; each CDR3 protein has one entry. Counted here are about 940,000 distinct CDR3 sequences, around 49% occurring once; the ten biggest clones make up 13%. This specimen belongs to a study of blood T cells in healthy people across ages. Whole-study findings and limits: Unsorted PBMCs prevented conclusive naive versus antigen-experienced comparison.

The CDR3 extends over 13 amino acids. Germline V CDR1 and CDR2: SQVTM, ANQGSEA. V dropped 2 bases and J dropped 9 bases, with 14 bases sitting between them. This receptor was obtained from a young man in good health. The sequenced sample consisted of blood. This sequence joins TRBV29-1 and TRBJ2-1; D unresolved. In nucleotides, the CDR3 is TGCAGCGTTGAATCGAACACAAGCTTTGAGCAGTTCTTC. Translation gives CSVESNTSFEQFF.